The present TCR beta chain was sequenced within a study of blood T cells in healthy people across ages. It was with a sample-barcoded 5' primer and a J-beta primer mix that a second PCR of about 6 to 12 cycles was run. In TCRdb, the 5' RACE reads were re-called with MiXCR into one record per CDR3 protein. The sample holds about 730,000 distinct CDR3 sequences; about 40% are singletons and the top ten take roughly 19%. The germline V and J ends were trimmed by 7 bases and 0 bases, with 12 bases remaining between them. This CDR3 has 14 amino acids. Study results and caveats: Estimates of diversity drawn from one million T cells were considered underestimates. A strong correlation between TCR beta diversity and naive T cell percentage was seen.

This clonotype was counted only a few times. Its antigen is still unknown. Ranging in age from roughly 6 to 90, the donors were healthy Caucasian individuals from Russia. For every donor, a draw yielded around 10 milliliters of peripheral blood. This TCR came from a woman aged 55-69 years in good health. The V and J genes are TRBV12-3 or TRBV12-4 and TRBJ1-1, with D perhaps TRBD1 (5 bases). Sequencing input: blood. This chain's CDR3 is CASTKQDLNTEAFF. CDR3 in DNA: TGTGCCAGCACCAAACAGGACCTGAACACTGAAGCTTTCTTT.